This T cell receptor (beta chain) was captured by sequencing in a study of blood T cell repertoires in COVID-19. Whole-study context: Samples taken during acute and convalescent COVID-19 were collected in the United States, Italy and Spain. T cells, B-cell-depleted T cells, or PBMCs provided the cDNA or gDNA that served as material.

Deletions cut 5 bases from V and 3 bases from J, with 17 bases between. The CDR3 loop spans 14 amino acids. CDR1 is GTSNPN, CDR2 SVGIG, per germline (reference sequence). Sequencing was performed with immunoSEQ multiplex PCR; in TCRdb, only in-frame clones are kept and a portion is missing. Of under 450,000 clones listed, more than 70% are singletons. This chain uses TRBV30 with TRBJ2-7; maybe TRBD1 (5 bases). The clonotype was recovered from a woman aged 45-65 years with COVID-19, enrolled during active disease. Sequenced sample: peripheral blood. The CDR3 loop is CAWARQRRFYEQYF. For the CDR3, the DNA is TGTGCCTGGGCCCGACAGCGCCGTTTCTACGAGCAGTACTTC. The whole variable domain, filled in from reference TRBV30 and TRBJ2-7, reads SQTIHQWPATLVQPVGSPLSLECTVEGTSNPNLYWYRQAAGRGLQLLFYSVGIGQISSEVPQNLSASRPQDRQFILSSKKLLLSDSGFYLCAWARQRRFYEQYFGPGTRLTVT.